The 15 T cell receptor beta chains below were found in one sample sequenced in a study of T-cell reconstitution after alpha-beta-depleted transplantation in children. The TCRbeta library incorporated unique molecular identifiers. Using its own MiXCR run on the PCR reads, TCRdb lists one record per CDR3 protein. This table has 330,000 or so distinct CDR3 sequences, 10% appearing once. This material consisted of PBMCs from the stem cell graft donor, taken from the stem cell graft. These TCRs come from a human donor who donated a stem cell graft to a child with acute lymphoblastic leukemia.

The V gene is TRBV7-3, the J gene TRBJ2-7; D perhaps matches TRBD1 (5 bases). Germline V gene lookup returns CDR1 SGHTA and CDR2 FQGTGA. Trimming stripped 2 bases from V and 3 bases from J, with 14 bases between. CDR3 length equals 15 residues. As DNA, the CDR3 is TGTGCCAGCAGCTTATTTTCAGGGTTCGGCTACGAGCAGTACTTC. Its protein product is CASSLFSGFGYEQYF.

This clonotype was found many times. J is TRBJ1-4 and V is TRBV5-1, with D possibly TRBD1 on 5 matching bases. The CDR3 contains 17 residues. Trimming stripped 0 bases from V and 2 bases from J, with 14 bases between. Germline V gene lookup returns CDR1 SGHRS and CDR2 YFSETQ. As DNA, the CDR3 is TGCGCCAGCAGCTTGGCCCAGGGACTGGCGACTAATGAAAAACTGTTTTTT. Its translation is CASSLAQGLATNEKLFF.

There are a few counts of this clonotype. The rearrangement uses TRBV20-1 and TRBJ2-7; D call uncertain. V was clipped by 3 bases and J by 5 bases, with 17 bases between them. This CDR3 contains 14 residues. The V gene's germline CDR1 is DFQATT and CDR2 SNEGSKA (reference sequence). The CDR3 DNA is TGCAGTGCTAGGGACCGGCGCCGGTACGACGAGCAGTACTTC. Amino acid sequence: CSARDRRRYDEQYF.

This clonotype was detected ten times or more. The genes are TRBV28 and TRBJ2-7; no clear D. The ends were cut back, 5 bases at V and 6 bases at J, with 8 bases in the middle. CDR3 size: 11 residues. Germline CDR1 MDHEN, CDR2 SYDVKM. CDR3 region: CASSLPSEQYF. CDR3 in DNA: TGTGCCAGCAGTCTGCCCTCCGAGCAGTACTTC. Drawing the rest from reference TRBV28 and TRBJ2-7, the complete variable domain is DVKVTQSSRYLVKRTGEKVFLECVQDMDHENMFWYRQDPGLGLRLIYFSYDVKMKEKGDIPEGYSVSREKKERFSLILESASTNQTSMYLCASSLPSEQYFGPGTRLTVT.

The chain links TRBV7-2 to TRBJ1-4, with TRBD1 identical over 10 bases. The CDR3 is 16 residues long. In germline, CDR1 is SGHTA, CDR2 FQGNSA. J was trimmed by 8 bases and V by 5 bases; bases with no gene match: 11. CDR3 in amino acids: CASSLGTGEGLEKLFF. CDR3 bases: TGTGCCAGCAGCCTTGGGACAGGGGAAGGGTTAGAAAAACTGTTTTTT.

This clonotype was observed a few times. The gene calls are TRBV29-1 and TRBJ2-2; D may correspond to TRBD1 or TRBD2 (6 bases each). Germline CDR1 reads SQVTM; CDR2 reads ANQGSEA. CDR3 length: 12 residues. In nucleotides, the CDR3 is TGCAGTGGGGGGACAACCACCGGGGAGCTGTTTTTT. As protein: CSGGTTTGELFF.

The chain couples TRBV9 to TRBJ1-6, with 7 positions matching TRBD1. The junction had 6 bases not matched to a gene; V was cut back by 3 bases and J by 15 bases. The germline gives CDR1 SGDLS, CDR2 YYNGEE. The CDR3 is made up of 12 amino acids. DNA for the CDR3: TGTGCCAGCAGCGGACAGGGTCCTCTCCTCCACTTT. Translated, it gives CASSGQGPLLHF.

The rearrangement links TRBV7-9 to TRBJ2-1, with a tentative D call TRBD2 (5 bases). Trimming left V 7 bases short and J 2 bases short, with 15 bases between. The germline V gene has CDR1 SEHNR and CDR2 FQNEAQ (reference sequence). This CDR3 is 15 amino acids long. The CDR3 is CASTDGGHTYNEQFF. Here the CDR3 DNA reads TGTGCCAGCACCGATGGCGGGCACACCTACAATGAGCAGTTCTTC.

This clonotype was seen only a few times. The rearrangement uses TRBV5-6 and TRBJ2-5; 11 bases match TRBD2. The CDR3 loop spans 14 amino acids. CDR1 is SGHDT, CDR2 YYEEEE, per germline. The junction had 6 bases not matched to a gene; V was cut back by 0 bases and J by 11 bases. The CDR3 reads CASSLEASGRRQYF. The DNA for the CDR3 is TGTGCCAGCAGCTTGGAGGCTAGCGGGAGGCGTCAGTACTTC.

This clonotype was detected a few times. The chain uses TRBV5-1 and TRBJ1-6; D ambiguous. Trimming took off 0 bases at V and 7 bases at J, with 8 bases between the two ends. This CDR3 contains 14 residues. Germline-derived CDR1 and CDR2 are SGHRS and YFSETQ. CDR3 loop: CASSLAAENSPLHF. The CDR3 DNA sequence: TGCGCCAGCAGCTTGGCAGCAGAAAATTCACCCCTCCACTTT.

This clonotype occurred a few times. The CDR3 is CASSLGSPLGEQFF. The CDR3 DNA follows: TGTGCCAGCAGCTTAGGGAGTCCTCTTGGTGAGCAGTTCTTC. The chain recombines TRBV11-3 with TRBJ2-1; D remains ambiguous. From germline, CDR1 is SGHNT and CDR2 YENEEA. The CDR3 has 14 amino acids. Trimming shortened V by 1 base and J by 9 bases, and 13 bases separated the two germline ends. The whole variable domain, remainder taken from reference TRBV11-3 and TRBJ2-1, is EAGVVQSPRYKIIEKKQPVAFWCNPISGHNTLYWYLQNLGQGPELLIRYENEEAVDDSQLPKDRFSAERLKGVDSTLKIQPAELGDSAVYLCASSLGSPLGEQFFGPGTRLTVL.

The chain has TRBV5-5 and TRBJ1-1; D remains unclear. Germline-derived CDR1 and CDR2 are SGHKS and YYEKEE (reference sequence). The CDR3 is 15 amino acids. Trimming took 1 base from V and 3 from J, leaving 13 bases between them. The CDR3 bases are TGTGCCAGCAGCTTGTTCTCTAGTCGCGACACTGAAGCTTTCTTT. This translates into CASSLFSSRDTEAFF.

Details on this clonotype: An end of the junction differs from the germline gene, which may be a read error. The genes are TRBV5-1 and TRBJ1-2; D gene uncertain. The length of the CDR3 is 12 residues. Germline lookup yields CDR1 SGHRS and CDR2 YFSETQ. CDR3 DNA sequence: TGCGCCAGCAGCCCATATAACTATAGCTACACCTTC. Its translation is CASSPYNYSYTF.

V and J are TRBV28 and TRBJ1-2; D is uncertain. Trimming took off 6 bases at V and 5 bases at J, with 16 bases between the two ends. The CDR3 runs 14 residues. The V gene's germline CDR1 is MDHEN and CDR2 SYDVKM. The CDR3 DNA reads TGTGCCAGCAGCAAAATCGCAGCCACATATGGCTACACCTTC. Residues: CASSKIAATYGYTF.

V is TRBV20-1 and J is TRBJ2-1, with 8 bases fitting TRBD2. There are 14 residues in the CDR3. Germline loops: CDR1 DFQATT, CDR2 SNEGSKA (reference sequence). The ends lost 6 bases at V and 0 bases at J; junction bases unmatched: 4. The CDR3, as DNA: TGCAGTGCCTCGAGCGGGAGCTCCTACAATGAGCAGTTCTTC. The encoded protein is CSASSGSSYNEQFF.